This is a list of T cell receptor beta chains from one sample in a study of blood T cell repertoires in COVID-19. Generated by immunoSEQ multiplex PCR, the TCRdb table keeps only in-frame clones and is missing some. The sample contains approximately 180,000 clones, approximately 83% of which appear only once. Sample: peripheral blood. These receptors were obtained from a human donor with active or convalescent COVID-19. The donor label of this sample is uncertain. Both conserved end residues are trimmed from each CDR3.

TRBJ1-2,TRBV28,11,ASSYGTGMGYT
TRBJ2-1,TRBV5-8,15,ASSTIGGLAAYNEQF
TRBJ1-5,TRBV28,11,ASSAGQRQPQH
TRBJ2-3,TRBV4-2,14,ASSQDGATSTDTQY
TRBJ2-5,TRBV15,13,ATSRDGGRQETQY
TRBJ1-2,TRBV3-1/TRBV3-2,12,ASSQATGRYGYT
TRBJ2-5,TRBV7-9,14,ASSFYVERSQETQY
TRBJ1-2,TRBV28,11,ASSLGRGHGYT
TRBJ1-2,TRBV6-5,11,ASSYGGDYGYT
TRBJ1-2,TRBV9,15,ASSSQTRGGGNYGYT
TRBJ1-2,TRBV7-9,11,ASSWEANYGYT
TRBJ2-7,TRBV2,13,ASRARTGNTAEQY
TRBJ2-1,TRBV29-1,8,SANEGEQF
TRBJ1-1,TRBV28,11,ASSLRGRTEAF
TRBJ2-5,TRBV5-1,14,ASSFLAGPLGETQY
TRBJ2-7,TRBV6-1,13,ASNKGGMRSYEQY
TRBJ1-1,TRBV3-1/TRBV3-2,11,ASSQQRDTEAF
TRBJ2-3,TRBV28,12,AIQGTGSTDTQY
TRBJ2-5,TRBV5-5,12,ASSLTSVQETQY
TRBJ1-5,TRBV11-2,12,ASSLGGGNQPQH
TRBJ1-5,TRBV5-1,12,ASSRGQSADPQH
TRBJ2-7,TRBV9,12,ASSVGLSPYEQY
TRBJ2-7,TRBV14,14,ASSALWGGRVYEQY
TRBJ2-3,TRBV10-3,12,AITQRGLEDTQY
TRBJ1-6,TRBV5-1,13,ASSTNDRFNSPLH
TRBJ2-1,TRBV15,15,ATTRDRGPSSYNEQF
TRBJ1-1,TRBV18,12,ASSPQTANTEAF
TRBJ2-2,TRBV19,13,ASTTSGANTGELF
TRBJ1-1,TRBV10-3,12,AISESRGGTEAF
TRBJ2-5,TRBV28,13,ASSGRGVVQETQY
TRBJ2-2,TRBV3-1/TRBV3-2,15,ASSQAGGRANTGELF
TRBJ2-1,TRBV7-3,12,ASSLNRGSNEQF
TRBJ2-7,TRBV2,11,ASIQGASYEQY
TRBJ2-2,TRBV5-5,14,ASSSPKVQYTGELF
TRBJ1-1,TRBV5-1,13,ASSLGGTANTEAF
TRBJ2-5,TRBV4-1,12,ASSPERGWGDQY
TRBJ1-5,TRBV30,11,AWSRQGGQPQH
TRBJ2-5,TRBV5-1,13,ASSLGAGLEETQY
TRBJ2-7,TRBV18,12,ASSPSTGIHEQY
TRBJ1-2,TRBV5-1,13,ASSLVGAQNYGYT
TRBJ1-1,TRBV11-3,12,ASSLGTGNTEAF
TRBJ2-7,TRBV2,11,ASSRTTSYEQY
TRBJ1-5,TRBV6-1,14,ASSDKQGRGNQPQH
TRBJ2-3,TRBV4-3,14,ASSQDGPGGDLAQY
TRBJ2-2,TRBV5-6,13,ASSLTRGRTGELF
TRBJ1-2,TRBV4-3,12,ASSYNRDIYGYT
TRBJ1-3,TRBV30,11,AARRGSGNTIY
TRBJ2-7,TRBV19,12,ASSSVGGFYEQY
TRBJ2-2,TRBV3-1/TRBV3-2,10,ASRQTHGELF
TRBJ2-1,TRBV10-1,8,ASSQDEQF
TRBJ1-6,TRBV3-1/TRBV3-2,17,ASSQVQGGWSSYNSPLH
TRBJ1-2,TRBV12-3/TRBV12-4,10,ASSLANYGYT
TRBJ1-5,TRBV19,14,ASSSTSRAFNQPQH
TRBJ2-7,TRBV7-9,13,ASSLASPGGYEQY
TRBJ2-5,TRBV19,13,ASSNLAGSRETQY